This T cell receptor beta chain was sequenced during a study of human T cells and chemical hapten exposure. As for the study in general: Throughout a study of 20 to 30 weeks, patients underwent weekly scalp administration of diphenylcyclopropenone doses.

After removal of 2 bases from V and 4 bases from J, the junction contained 5 bases not matched to a gene. The V gene's germline CDR1 is SEHNR and CDR2 FQNEAQ (reference sequence). The CDR3 length is 14 residues. MiXCR, applied by TCRdb to the RACE reads, yields one record per CDR3 protein. The table shows some 82,000 distinct CDR3 sequences, with about 10% occurring only once. The time point: patch test 1, 2 weeks after DPC sensitization. Sample treatment: therapeutic diphenylcyclopropenone sensitization with weekly scalp DPC. The chain couples TRBV7-9 to TRBJ2-7; 7 positions match TRBD2. Material: whole blood, obtained in connection with sensitization to the hapten diphenylcyclopropenone (DPC). The source is a woman between 50 and 59 years old with alopecia areata. Some clones in this sample may be carry-over from other donors' samples. CDR3 in amino acids: CASSLPAGEYEQYF. CDR3 in DNA: TGTGCCAGCAGCTTACCGGCGGGAGAGTACGAGCAGTACTTC.